What follows is one T cell receptor (beta chain) and its context. These data belong to a study of OX40 agonist ivuxolimab in advanced cancers. About the study: Patients enrolled in dose escalation were diagnosed with hepatocellular carcinoma, melanoma, renal cell or head and neck cancer. Previous treatment with anti-PD-1, anti-PD-L1 or anti-CTLA-4 therapy was allowed; 40% had received some.

Method: immunoSEQ multiplex PCR; TCRdb's copy keeps in-frame clones and lacks some. The data hold about 96,000 clones, with approximately 80% observed a single time. Patients were excluded for autoimmune disease history or systemic immunosuppression. The sampling schedule covered blood at baseline, cycle 4 day 1, and cycle 7 day 1. Germline CDR1 is GTSNPN and CDR2 is SVGIG (reference sequence). The CDR3 spans 20 residues. Trimming removed 0 bases from V and 0 bases from J, with 24 bases in between. This clonotype originated in an adult with an advanced solid tumor such as melanoma, head and neck, liver or kidney cancer. Sequencing used CD4+ or CD8+ T cells sorted from blood, obtained in a trial of the OX40 agonist ivuxolimab. The gene calls are TRBV30 and TRBJ2-1; weak D call: TRBD2 (6 bases). The chain's CDR3 is CAWSVSLIADRFSSYNEQFF. The CDR3 DNA sequence: TGTGCCTGGAGTGTGAGCCTGATAGCGGACCGATTCAGCTCCTACAATGAGCAGTTCTTC.